This record concerns one T cell receptor beta chain sequence. The data originate from a study of blood T cell repertoires in COVID-19. About the research overall: Samples of COVID-19 (acute and convalescent) were obtained from the United States, Italy and Spain. Nucleic acid was either cDNA or gDNA, and it came from T cells, B-cell-depleted T cells, or PBMCs.

Data came from immunoSEQ multiplex PCR; TCRdb stores just in-frame clones and leaves some out. Counted here are under 75,000 clones, about 80% occurring once; the ten biggest clones make up approximately 18%. Germline lookup yields CDR1 SGHRS and CDR2 YFSETQ. Trimming took 5 bases from V and 1 from J, leaving 12 bases between them. This CDR3 is built from 15 residues. This clonotype was sampled from a man between 65 and 85 years old who had recovered from COVID-19. The sequencing input was peripheral blood. The J gene is TRBJ2-2, the V gene TRBV5-1; D is perhaps TRBD2 (6 bases). CDR3: CASRWQAGNTGELFF. CDR3 coding DNA: TGCGCCAGCAGATGGCAAGCGGGGAACACCGGGGAGCTGTTTTTT.